This TCR beta chain was obtained from a study of blood T cell repertoires in COVID-19. Turning to the study itself: Both acute and convalescent COVID-19 samples were obtained from the United States, Italy and Spain.

Recruited during active infection, patients (from Seattle) were subsequently followed longitudinally. Germline values: CDR1 SGHDN, CDR2 FVKESK. V lost 4 bases and J lost 1, with 10 bases in between. The CDR3 extends over 14 amino acids. Measured with immunoSEQ multiplex PCR; TCRdb has only the in-frame clones, and not every one. This table has approximately 290,000 clones, around nine tenths appearing once. The specimen sequenced was peripheral blood. The chain carries TRBV14 and TRBJ2-5; D is possibly TRBD1 (5 bases). This receptor was taken from a woman aged 30 to 39 with COVID-19, enrolled during active disease. The DNA for the CDR3 is TGTGCCAGCAGCCGGAATAGGGGCCAAGAGACCCAGTACTTC. Translation: CASSRNRGQETQYF.